Each of the 30 T cell receptor beta chains below was sequenced from the same sample in a study of long-term antiretroviral therapy in people with HIV. The assay, immunoSEQ v3.0, was run at survey level. Assay used: immunoSEQ multiplex PCR; TCRdb lists only in-frame clones, some missing. The sample yields about 29,000 clones, about 95% seen once. Sequenced here: unsorted PBMCs, sampled 5.3 years after starting antiretroviral therapy. These receptor sequences come from a man aged 30 to 39 with HIV.

The rearrangement uses TRBV28 and TRBJ1-4; a weak D match, TRBD1 (6 bases). The V end was cut by 6 bases, the J end by 11 bases, with 25 bases between. Germline V lookup: CDR1 MDHEN, CDR2 SYDVKM. CDR3 size: 16 residues. The CDR3, as DNA: TGTGCCAGCAGCCCCATGGGGGGACATGGGGAGTGGAAACTGTTTTTT. Translated, it gives CASSPMGGHGEWKLFF.

The chain recombines TRBV27 with TRBJ2-3; 13 bases agree with TRBD2. CDR3 length: 17 amino acids. V lost 5 bases, J lost 3 bases, and 8 bases stayed unmatched. CDR1 MNHEY and CDR2 SMNVEV come from the germline V gene (reference sequence). The CDR3 region is CASSPPRTSGSTDTQYF. In nucleotides, the CDR3 is TGTGCCAGCAGTCCCCCCCGGACTAGCGGGAGTACAGATACGCAGTATTTT.

CDR3 amino acids: CASSLEDRSSYEQYF. The CDR3 DNA reads TGTGCCAGCAGCTTGGAGGACCGGAGCTCCTACGAGCAGTACTTC. The chain uses TRBV5-5 and TRBJ2-7; unclear D gene. The CDR3 is 15 residues long. Germline V gene sequence: CDR1 SGHKS, CDR2 YYEKEE (reference sequence). Trimming took 0 bases from V and 0 from J, leaving 10 bases between them.

This clone was picked up one time. The CDR3 coding sequence is TGTGCCTGGAAGACAGGGGACACTGAAGCTTTCTTT. Translating it yields CAWKTGDTEAFF. This chain connects TRBV30 to TRBJ1-1, with TRBD1 identical over 8 bases. Germline-derived CDR1 and CDR2 are GTSNPN and SVGIG (reference sequence). V dropped 4 bases and J dropped 3; count of bases not matched to a gene: 1. The CDR3 consists of 12 residues.

The chain combines TRBV5-1 with TRBJ1-2; TRBD1 is a possible D gene (6 bases). V was shortened by 4 bases and J by 2 bases, with 15 bases between the two germline ends. There are 15 residues in the CDR3. CDR1 SGHRS and CDR2 YFSETQ come from the germline V gene. CDR3 coding DNA: TGCGCCAGCAGCCAAGACGTACAGGGAAACTATGGCTACACCTTC. As protein: CASSQDVQGNYGYTF.

V gene TRBV19 combines with J gene TRBJ1-5; D unclear. Germline CDR1 reads LNHDA; CDR2 reads SQIVND (reference sequence). The CDR3 length is 12 residues. V was trimmed by 8 bases and J by 3 bases, leaving 8 bases between them. Here the CDR3 DNA reads TGTGCCAGTGGACGGTTCAATCAGCCCCAGCATTTT. Amino acids: CASGRFNQPQHF.

The rearrangement links TRBV7-2 to TRBJ2-7; D is possibly TRBD1 or TRBD2 (8 bases each). CDR3 length: 17 amino acids. The germline V gene encodes CDR1 SGHTA and CDR2 FQGNSA. V lost 1 base and J 4 bases, leaving 20 bases between the germline ends. CDR3 residues: CASSLVGTGGDRYEQYF. The CDR3 nucleotides are TGTGCCAGCAGCTTAGTCGGAACCGGGGGGGACAGGTACGAGCAGTACTTC.

The chain combines TRBV27 with TRBJ2-1; D uncertain. Trimming shortened V by 6 bases and J by 0 bases, and 12 bases separated the two germline ends. Per the germline V gene, CDR1 is MNHEY and CDR2 is SMNVEV (reference sequence). The CDR3 is 15 amino acids. CDR3 DNA sequence: TGTGCCAGCAGCCCAGCGTACCTCTCCTACAATGAGCAGTTCTTC. The encoded protein is CASSPAYLSYNEQFF.

V usage is TRBV15 and J usage is TRBJ2-5; 8 bases line up with TRBD1. With 3 bases clipped from V and 4 bases from J, the junction kept 7 bases outside the gene matches. This CDR3 has 15 amino acids. The germline V gene has CDR1 LNHNV and CDR2 YYDKDF (reference sequence). The CDR3 nucleotides are TGTGCCACCAGCAGCCAACAGGGGGGAGGAGAGACCCAGTACTTC. This gives the protein CATSSQQGGGETQYF.

This clone was seen only a few times. The J gene is TRBJ2-5, the V gene TRBV6-6, with D possibly being TRBD1 or TRBD2 (5 bases each). V was shortened by 2 bases and J by 6 bases, with 19 bases between the two germline ends. CDR1 MNHNY and CDR2 SVGAGI come from the germline V gene (reference sequence). This CDR3 spans 16 amino acids. The CDR3 region is CASSYTSEGPVQTQYF. The DNA of the CDR3 is TGTGCCAGCAGTTACACATCCGAGGGGCCCGTTCAGACCCAGTACTTC.

The chain recombines TRBV19 with TRBJ2-7; TRBD2 agrees at 7 bases. With 4 bases clipped from V and 3 bases from J, the junction kept 9 bases outside the gene matches. Germline V lookup: CDR1 LNHDA, CDR2 SQIVND (reference sequence). The CDR3 is 15 residues long. The CDR3 nucleotides read TGTGCCAGTAGTAGACCGGGAGGCCGAGGCTACGAGCAGTACTTC. Translating it yields CASSRPGGRGYEQYF.

The chain has TRBV5-6 and TRBJ1-2; TRBD1 aligns across 7 bases. The CDR3 totals 16 residues. The germline CDR1 and CDR2 sequences are SGHDT and YYEEEE. V lost 2 bases to trimming and J lost 0 bases; unmatched junction nucleotides: 7. The CDR3 loop reads CASSFFGTASNYGYTF. Written as DNA, the CDR3 is TGTGCCAGCAGCTTTTTTGGGACAGCATCTAACTATGGCTACACCTTC.

This chain uses TRBV4-1 with TRBJ2-1; 15 bases fit TRBD2. The CDR3 is 14 amino acids. Germline trimming cut 6 bases from V and 10 bases from J; bases unmatched to any gene: 4. Germline V gene data show CDR1 as MGHRA and CDR2 as YSYEKL. The CDR3 DNA is TGCGCCAGCAGTCGGACTAGCGGGGGGGTCGAGCAGTTCTTC. Amino acids: CASSRTSGGVEQFF.

This chain uses TRBV5-4 with TRBJ1-1, with no clear D. CDR3 length: 13 amino acids. Germline values: CDR1 SGHNT, CDR2 YYREEE (reference sequence). The V end was cut by 4 bases, the J end by 5 bases, with 12 bases between. Here the CDR3 reads CASSPGRVTEAFF. CDR3 bases: TGTGCCAGCAGCCCCGGGAGGGTTACTGAAGCTTTCTTT. Full variable domain (missing parts from reference TRBV5-4 and TRBJ1-1): ETGVTQSPTHLIKTRGQQVTLRCSSQSGHNTVSWYQQALGQGPQFIFQYYREEENGRGNFPPRFSGLQFPNYSSELNVNALELDDSALYLCASSPGRVTEAFFGQGTRLTVV.

CDR3 protein: CASSATGPHEQFF. In DNA form, the CDR3 reads TGTGCCAGTAGTGCCACAGGGCCCCATGAGCAGTTCTTC. The V and J genes are TRBV19 and TRBJ2-1, with D perhaps TRBD1 (6 bases). The CDR3 is 13 amino acids. Per germline, CDR1 LNHDA and CDR2 SQIVND (reference sequence). The V and J ends lost 5 bases and 8 bases respectively, with 13 bases between them.

The rearrangement joins TRBV6-1 to TRBJ1-4; D perhaps matches TRBD1 (5 bases). Trimming cost V 2 bases and J 0 bases, with 10 bases left between them. Germline CDR1 MNHNS, CDR2 SASEGT. The CDR3 loop spans 16 amino acids. CDR3: CASSEFGGATNEKLFF. The CDR3 DNA is TGTGCCAGCAGTGAATTCGGGGGGGCAACTAATGAAAAACTGTTTTTT.

The chain has TRBV6-5 and TRBJ2-1; D is undetermined. Germline V gene data show CDR1 as MNHEY and CDR2 as SVGAGI. The CDR3 consists of 13 residues. V was shortened by 4 bases and J by 6 bases, with 10 bases between the two germline ends. In DNA, the CDR3 is TGTGCCAGCAGTTGGGAAGGTTCCAATGAGCAGTTCTTC. Its protein product is CASSWEGSNEQFF.

This sequence joins TRBV6-1 and TRBJ1-1, with D unresolved. Germline V gene sequence: CDR1 MNHNS, CDR2 SASEGT. Trimming took off 2 bases at V and 7 bases at J, with 14 bases between the two ends. This CDR3 region has 14 residues. CDR3 residues: CASSEWGGPFEAFF. As DNA, the CDR3 is TGTGCCAGCAGTGAATGGGGTGGGCCGTTTGAAGCTTTCTTT.

The J gene is TRBJ2-7, the V gene TRBV7-2, with unresolved D. The V gene lost 2 bases and the J gene lost 3 bases, with 5 bases spanning the gap. CDR3 length equals 12 residues. Per the germline V gene, CDR1 is SGHTA and CDR2 is FQGNSA. CDR3 residues: CASSLLFYEQYF. As DNA, the CDR3 is TGTGCCAGCAGCTTACTCTTCTACGAGCAGTACTTC.

The CDR3: CASSQETNRGSQPQHF. The DNA for the CDR3 is TGCGCCAGCAGCCAAGAGACAAACAGGGGAAGCCAGCCCCAGCATTTT. The chain is built from TRBV4-1 and TRBJ1-5, with TRBD1 matching over 7 bases. Looked up from germline, CDR1 is MGHRA and CDR2 is YSYEKL. The V segment lost 0 bases and the J segment 7 bases; nucleotides outside the gene matches: 9. The CDR3 length is 16 residues.

The CDR3 bases are TGCGCCAGCGCGTTAGAACTCTCTACTTTTGAGACCCAGTACTTC. This codes for CASALELSTFETQYF. The rearrangement links TRBV5-1 to TRBJ2-5; D is unresolved. This CDR3 is built from 15 residues. Germline CDR1 and CDR2: SGHRS and YFSETQ. Trimming removed 7 bases from V and 5 bases from J, with 21 bases in between.

The chain uses TRBV5-1 and TRBJ2-2; possibly TRBD2 for D (6 bases). The CDR3 is 13 amino acids. The germline V gene has CDR1 SGHRS and CDR2 YFSETQ. V gave up 3 bases and J gave up 6 bases, with 9 bases separating them. The CDR3 protein is CASSWGEAGELFF. CDR3 nucleotides: TGCGCCAGCAGCTGGGGGGAGGCCGGGGAGCTGTTTTTT.

This chain links TRBV6-5 with TRBJ2-7; TRBD1 matches 7 bases. From germline, CDR1 is MNHEY and CDR2 SVGAGI. V trimming: 5 bases; J trimming: 3 bases; junction bases outside the gene matches: 7. The CDR3 contains 14 residues. The CDR3 sequence is CASSNGQANYEQYF. Written as DNA, the CDR3 is TGTGCCAGCAGTAATGGACAGGCCAACTACGAGCAGTACTTC.

The chain uses TRBV20-1 and TRBJ2-7; D call uncertain. The CDR3 is 10 residues long. Trimming removed 0 bases from V and 5 bases from J, with 2 bases in between. The germline CDR1 and CDR2 sequences are DFQATT and SNEGSKA (reference sequence). The CDR3 nucleotides read TGCAGTGCTAGAGATGACGAGCAGTACTTC. It specifies CSARDDEQYF.

CDR3 coding DNA: TGTGCCAGCAGCTTAGCATCCCTAGCGGCCCTCTTGACCGAGCAGTACTTC. Its protein product is CASSLASLAALLTEQYF. V usage is TRBV7-9 and J usage is TRBJ2-7, with TRBD2 matching over 7 bases. This CDR3 region has 17 residues. Germline CDR1 reads SEHNR; CDR2 reads FQNEAQ (reference sequence). The ends lost 0 bases at V and 6 bases at J; junction bases unmatched: 14.

The chain has TRBV5-1 and TRBJ2-7, with D perhaps matching TRBD1 or TRBD2 (6 bases each). The V gene's germline CDR1 is SGHRS and CDR2 YFSETQ. V dropped 3 bases and J dropped 4 bases, with 11 bases sitting between them. The CDR3 consists of 13 residues. CDR3 loop: CASSWGAAYEQYF. The DNA of the CDR3 is TGCGCCAGCAGCTGGGGGGCAGCTTACGAGCAGTACTTC.

The rearrangement joins TRBV13 to TRBJ2-5; 7 bases map to TRBD1. V shed 7 bases, J shed 4 bases, and the junction held 18 bases outside the gene matches. This CDR3 comprises 17 residues. Germline V lookup: CDR1 PRHDT, CDR2 FYEKMQ (reference sequence). In DNA form, the CDR3 reads TGTGCCAGCATTTCCCAAAAAGACAGGGTCGGTGGAGAGACCCAGTACTTC. It encodes CASISQKDRVGGETQYF.

The chain uses TRBV5-4 and TRBJ1-6; possibly TRBD1 for D (6 bases). V lost 3 bases to trimming and J lost 7 bases, with 20 bases between them. The germline V gene has CDR1 SGHNT and CDR2 YYREEE (reference sequence). This CDR3 is built from 17 residues. The CDR3 DNA is TGTGCCAGCAGCTATAATAGGGCCGGGGGCCAAAATTCACCCCTCCACTTT. This sequence encodes CASSYNRAGGQNSPLHF.

By share of the sample, this clone is medium-sized. The gene calls are TRBV7-3 and TRBJ1-1; D ambiguous. This CDR3 region has 18 residues. Germline CDR1 SGHTA, CDR2 FQGTGA. V was clipped by 5 bases and J by 1 base, with 23 bases between them. CDR3 loop: CASSPYPPKSTENTEAFF. The CDR3 nucleotides are TGTGCCAGCAGCCCCTACCCGCCAAAATCCACAGAGAACACTGAAGCTTTCTTT.

The chain is built from TRBV2 and TRBJ1-3, with D maybe TRBD1 (5 bases). Germline assignment: CDR1 SNHLY and CDR2 FYNNEI. This CDR3 has 15 amino acids. V lost 2 bases to trimming and J lost 0 bases, with 8 bases between them. The CDR3 is CASSEWGGSGNTIYF. The CDR3 region has the DNA TGTGCCAGCAGTGAATGGGGGGGCTCTGGAAACACCATATATTTT.